This entry is about one T cell receptor beta chain. Its antigen is not identified. The source of the sample is a study of shared clonotypes between healthy human individuals. Study-wide background: Samples came from a couple of female and three male donors aged 18 to 49.

Germline V CDR1 and CDR2: SGDLS, YYNGEE. The CDR3 loop spans 15 amino acids. Trimming at V came to 0 bases and at J to 5 bases, leaving 5 bases not matched to a gene. The data were produced by immunoSEQ multiplex PCR, yet TCRdb's version contains in-frame clones alone and is incomplete. Of some 2.1 million clones in the sample, roughly 93% were seen once. Naive CD8 cells lacked CD45RO, underwent positive selection for CCR7 and left out terminally differentiated effector memory CD45RA+ cells. The study, taken as a whole, reports: Compared with memory subsets, naive subsets generally had larger estimated richness.

Sequenced material: naive CD8+ T cells from PBMCs. The rearrangement uses TRBV9 and TRBJ2-7; TRBD1 agrees at 10 bases. The receptor comes from a man between 18 and 35 years old in good health. Some clones in this sample may be carry-over from other donors' samples. CDR3 DNA: TGTGCCAGCAGCGTAGGCTGGGACAGGGGCAACGAGCAGTACTTC. This encodes CASSVGWDRGNEQYF.